This is a list of T cell receptor beta chains from one sample in a study of T cells in Graves' hyperthyroidism and ophthalmopathy. TCRdb reprocessed the multiplex PCR reads via MiXCR and lists one record per CDR3 protein. The table includes 300,000 to 400,000 distinct CDR3 sequences, approximately 13% detected once. Specimen: blood. The receptors here all came from a woman younger than 30 with Graves' hyperthyroidism. The CDR3 runs from the conserved cysteine through the conserved F or W. Fields, in order: J gene, V gene, D gene, CDR3 protein. The D gene is left open where the match is weak.

TRBJ2-1,TRBV3-1,NA,CASSQTANEQFF
TRBJ1-4,TRBV12-3/TRBV12-4,NA,CASSLLEAFNEKLFF
TRBJ1-5,TRBV3-1,NA,CASSQARGQPQHF
TRBJ1-2,TRBV6-5,TRBD1,CASSYFFGQGAYGYTF
TRBJ2-5,TRBV18,NA,CASSPGVKETQYF
TRBJ1-6,TRBV19,NA,CASSIKQGRDPPLHF
TRBJ2-5,TRBV20-1,TRBD1,CSASTQGAQETQYF
TRBJ1-1,TRBV9,NA,CASSVVTGNPEAFF
TRBJ2-7,TRBV28,NA,CASSLTLYEQYF
TRBJ1-3,TRBV11-1,NA,CASSLFGGNTIYF
TRBJ2-2,TRBV7-3,NA,CASSAAGNTGELFF
TRBJ1-1,TRBV13,NA,CASSTRPNTEAFF
TRBJ1-2,TRBV10-2,NA,CASSASSWDGNYTF
TRBJ2-7,TRBV4-3,TRBD2,CASSQGETSVNEQYF
TRBJ2-7,TRBV2,NA,CASSAPDTLIYEQYF
TRBJ1-2,TRBV28,NA,CASSPRGGGNYGYTF
TRBJ1-2,TRBV7-9,TRBD1,CASSYRGLGYGYTF
TRBJ2-7,TRBV20-1,TRBD1,CSASKIDWDRGYEQYF
TRBJ1-5,TRBV20-1,TRBD1,CSVTGVGQPQHF
TRBJ2-3,TRBV12-3/TRBV12-4,NA,CASRWAGEYTDTQYF
TRBJ1-6,TRBV3-1,TRBD1,CASSQAVTGGSPLHF
TRBJ2-3,TRBV20-1,NA,CSANFRTDTQYF
TRBJ1-4,TRBV12-3/TRBV12-4,NA,CASSLSRDEKLFF
TRBJ2-5,TRBV28,TRBD2,CASSPQAGAQYF
TRBJ1-2,TRBV28,NA,CASSLRKEVVGYTF
TRBJ1-3,TRBV12-3/TRBV12-4,NA,CASSGDFGNTIYF
TRBJ2-7,TRBV5-1,NA,CASSFDSPYEQYF
TRBJ2-3,TRBV7-9,NA,CASSSGNTDTQYF
TRBJ2-1,TRBV11-2,TRBD1,CASSNRDRADNEQFF
TRBJ2-2,TRBV13,TRBD2,CASSGLAGPKNTGELFF
TRBJ2-2,TRBV28,NA,CASSFGANTGELFF
TRBJ2-1,TRBV11-1,TRBD2,CASSPWTSGGNEQFF
TRBJ1-1,TRBV5-1,NA,CASSLGFGGTEAFF
TRBJ1-2,TRBV11-2,NA,CASSLGGAYNYGYTF
TRBJ2-3,TRBV5-6,NA,CASSLGTGTTDTQYF
TRBJ1-2,TRBV2,NA,CASSEGDVGYGYTF
TRBJ1-5,TRBV4-1,NA,CASSQLRDSGQPQHF
TRBJ1-4,TRBV11-2,NA,CASSLGYRSNEKLFF
TRBJ2-3,TRBV28,TRBD2,CASSPGLAGEQSDTQYF
TRBJ2-5,TRBV29-1,NA,CSVSPRGRVGETQYF
TRBJ1-5,TRBV3-1,NA,CASSLGSRSNQPQHF
TRBJ2-1,TRBV11-3,NA,CASSLEGIEQFF
TRBJ1-2,TRBV7-2,NA,CASSLGKGRDYGYTF
TRBJ2-2,TRBV7-2,NA,CASSKGRSGELFF
TRBJ1-1,TRBV30,TRBD1,CAWRTGTGVTEAFF
TRBJ2-5,TRBV10-3,NA,CAISGTARGTQYF
TRBJ2-2,TRBV20-1,TRBD2,CSAREASGSSGSGELFF
TRBJ2-5,TRBV7-6,NA,CASTEEDWYQETQYF
TRBJ2-1,TRBV7-2,TRBD2,CASSLVGAGSGLNEQFF
TRBJ2-7,TRBV27,TRBD2,CASSSGGGGGEQYF
TRBJ2-3,TRBV3-1,NA,CASSQVHSADTQYF
TRBJ1-5,TRBV5-6,TRBD1,CASSSYRGPLEPQHF